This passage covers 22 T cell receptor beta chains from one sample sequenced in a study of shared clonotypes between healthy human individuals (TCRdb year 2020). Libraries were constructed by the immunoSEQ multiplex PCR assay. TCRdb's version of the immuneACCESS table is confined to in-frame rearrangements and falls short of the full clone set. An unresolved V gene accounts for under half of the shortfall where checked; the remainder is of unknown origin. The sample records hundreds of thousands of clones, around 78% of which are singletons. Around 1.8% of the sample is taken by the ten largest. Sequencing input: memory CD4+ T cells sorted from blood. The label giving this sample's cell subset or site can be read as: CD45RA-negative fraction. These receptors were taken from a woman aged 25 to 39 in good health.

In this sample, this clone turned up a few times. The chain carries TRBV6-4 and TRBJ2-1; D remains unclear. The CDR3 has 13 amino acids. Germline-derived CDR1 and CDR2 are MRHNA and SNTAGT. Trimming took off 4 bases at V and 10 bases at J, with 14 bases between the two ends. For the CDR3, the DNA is TGTGCCAGCAGTGCTTGCCAGGAGTGCGAGCAGTTCTTC. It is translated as CASSACQECEQFF.

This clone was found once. CDR3: CAWSVSGRRETQYF. DNA of the CDR3: TGTGCCTGGAGTGTCAGCGGGCGGAGAGAGACCCAGTACTTC. The V call is TRBV30, the J call TRBJ2-5; D might be TRBD2 (6 bases). Trimming removed 0 bases from V and 4 bases from J, with 12 bases in between. The CDR3 extends over 14 amino acids. CDR1 is GTSNPN and CDR2 is SVGIG in the germline V gene (reference sequence).

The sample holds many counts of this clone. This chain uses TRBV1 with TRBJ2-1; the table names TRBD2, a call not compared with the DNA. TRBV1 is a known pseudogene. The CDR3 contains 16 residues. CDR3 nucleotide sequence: TGCACCAGCAGCTCAAAGATATTAGCGGGAGGAAATGAGCAGTTCTTC. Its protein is CTSSSKILAGGNEQFF.

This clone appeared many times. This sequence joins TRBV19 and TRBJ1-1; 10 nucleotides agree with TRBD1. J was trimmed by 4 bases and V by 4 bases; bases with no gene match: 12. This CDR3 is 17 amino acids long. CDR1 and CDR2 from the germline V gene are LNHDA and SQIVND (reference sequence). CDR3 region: CASSRWDRGISSTEAFF. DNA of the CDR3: TGTGCCAGTAGTAGGTGGGACAGGGGCATATCGAGCACTGAAGCTTTCTTT.

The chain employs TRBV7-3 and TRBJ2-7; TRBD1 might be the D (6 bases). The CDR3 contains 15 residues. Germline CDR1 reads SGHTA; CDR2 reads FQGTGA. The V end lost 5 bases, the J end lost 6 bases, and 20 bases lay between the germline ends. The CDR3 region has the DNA TGTGCCAGCAGCCATGGGACGCCAGGGGTCGGCGAGCAGTACTTC. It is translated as CASSHGTPGVGEQYF.

The CDR3: CASSLSRTFLTGELFF. DNA for the CDR3: TGTGCCAGCAGCTTAAGTAGGACTTTCCTCACCGGGGAGCTGTTTTTT. J is TRBJ2-2 and V is TRBV11-2, with D possibly TRBD2 on 5 matching bases. V was pared by 2 bases and J by 4 bases, with 14 bases between. Germline V gene sequence: CDR1 SGHAT, CDR2 FQNNGV. The CDR3 extends over 16 amino acids.

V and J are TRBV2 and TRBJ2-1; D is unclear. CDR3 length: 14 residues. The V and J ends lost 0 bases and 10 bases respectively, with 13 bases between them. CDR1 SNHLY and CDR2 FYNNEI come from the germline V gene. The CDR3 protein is CASSEAATGREQFF. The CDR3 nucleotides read TGTGCCAGCAGTGAAGCTGCGACGGGCCGCGAGCAGTTCTTC. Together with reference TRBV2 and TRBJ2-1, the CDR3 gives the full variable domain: EPEVTQTPSHQVTQMGQEVILRCVPISNHLYFYWYRQILGQKVEFLVSFYNNEISEKSEIFDDQFSVERPDGSNFTLKIRSTKLEDSAMYFCASSEAATGREQFFGPGTRLTVL.

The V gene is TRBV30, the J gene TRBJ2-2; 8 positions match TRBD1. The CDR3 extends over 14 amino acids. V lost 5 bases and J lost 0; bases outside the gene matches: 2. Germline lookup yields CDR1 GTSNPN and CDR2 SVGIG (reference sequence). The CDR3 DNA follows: TGTGCCTGGCCGGACAGGGCGAACACCGGGGAGCTGTTTTTT. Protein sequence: CAWPDRANTGELFF.

In DNA, the CDR3 is TGTGCCACCCGACAGGGGGCTTACGAGCAGTACTTC. It specifies CATRQGAYEQYF. V gene TRBV6-1 combines with J gene TRBJ2-7, with 10 bases identical to TRBD1. Germline V gene lookup returns CDR1 MNHNS and CDR2 SASEGT. V was pared by 10 bases and J by 4 bases, with 4 bases of the junction left unmatched. The CDR3 is 12 amino acids.

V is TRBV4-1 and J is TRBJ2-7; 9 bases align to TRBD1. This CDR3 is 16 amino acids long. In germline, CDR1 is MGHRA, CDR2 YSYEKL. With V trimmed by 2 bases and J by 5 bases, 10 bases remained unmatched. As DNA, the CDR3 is TGCGCCAGCAGCCAAAGGTCGGGACAGGGTACCCACGAGCAGTACTTC. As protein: CASSQRSGQGTHEQYF.

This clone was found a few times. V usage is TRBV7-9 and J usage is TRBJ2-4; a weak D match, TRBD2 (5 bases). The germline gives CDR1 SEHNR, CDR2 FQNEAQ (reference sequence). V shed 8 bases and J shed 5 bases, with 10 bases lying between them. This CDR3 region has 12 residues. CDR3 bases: TGTGCCAGCGGTCCCGGGGAAAACATTCAGTACTTC. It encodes CASGPGENIQYF.

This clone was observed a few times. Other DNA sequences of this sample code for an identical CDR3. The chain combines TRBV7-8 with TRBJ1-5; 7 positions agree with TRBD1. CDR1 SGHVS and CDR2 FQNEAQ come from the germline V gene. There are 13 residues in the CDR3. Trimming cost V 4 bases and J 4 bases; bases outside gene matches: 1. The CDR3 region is CASSSQGNQPQHF. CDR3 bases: TGTGCCAGCAGCTCACAGGGGAATCAGCCCCAGCATTTT.

The CDR3 loop is CASSARTGNTEAFF. The CDR3 DNA sequence: TGTGCCAGCAGCGCCAGGACGGGGAACACTGAAGCTTTCTTT. The rearrangement joins TRBV9 to TRBJ1-1; D is uncertain. There are 14 residues in the CDR3. Germline CDR1 is SGDLS and CDR2 is YYNGEE. Trimming left V 3 bases short and J 1 base short, with 10 bases between.

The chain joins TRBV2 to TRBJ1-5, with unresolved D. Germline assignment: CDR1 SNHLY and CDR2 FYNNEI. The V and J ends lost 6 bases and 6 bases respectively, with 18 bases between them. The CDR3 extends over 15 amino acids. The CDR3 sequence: CASSERPARGQPQHF. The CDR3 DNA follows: TGTGCCAGCAGCGAACGGCCCGCGCGGGGTCAGCCCCAGCATTTT.

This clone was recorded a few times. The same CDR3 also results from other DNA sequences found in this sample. The CDR3 protein is CASSLLAARTDTQYF. CDR3 DNA sequence: TGTGCCAGCAGTCTCCTAGCGGCCCGCACAGATACGCAGTATTTT. This chain links TRBV2 with TRBJ2-3; TRBD2 aligns across 7 bases. The V segment lost 5 bases and the J segment 1 base; nucleotides outside the gene matches: 6. The CDR3 loop spans 15 amino acids. Germline values: CDR1 SNHLY, CDR2 FYNNEI.

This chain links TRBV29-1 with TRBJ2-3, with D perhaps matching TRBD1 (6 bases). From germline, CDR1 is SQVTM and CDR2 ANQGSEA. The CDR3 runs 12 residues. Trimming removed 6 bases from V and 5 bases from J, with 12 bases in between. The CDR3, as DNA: TGCAGCGTCGGACAGTTGGAAGATACGCAGTATTTT. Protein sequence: CSVGQLEDTQYF.

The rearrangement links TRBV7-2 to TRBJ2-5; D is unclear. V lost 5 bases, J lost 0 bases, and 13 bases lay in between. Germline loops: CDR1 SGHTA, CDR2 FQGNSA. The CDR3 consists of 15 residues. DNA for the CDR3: TGTGCCAGCAGCCGCCGAAGACGAAACCAAGAGACCCAGTACTTC. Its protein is CASSRRRRNQETQYF.

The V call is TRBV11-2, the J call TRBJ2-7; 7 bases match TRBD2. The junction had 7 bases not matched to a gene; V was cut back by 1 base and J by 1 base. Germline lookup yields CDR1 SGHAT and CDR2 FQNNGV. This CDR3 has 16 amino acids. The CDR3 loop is CASSLVGEGWSYEQYF. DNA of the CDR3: TGTGCCAGCAGCTTAGTTGGGGAGGGGTGGTCCTACGAGCAGTACTTC.

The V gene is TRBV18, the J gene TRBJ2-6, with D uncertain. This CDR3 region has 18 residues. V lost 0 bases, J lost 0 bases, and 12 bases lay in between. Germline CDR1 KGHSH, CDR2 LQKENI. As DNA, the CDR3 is TGTGCCAGCTCACCACCGAACGGCCCAAGCTCTGGGGCCAACGTCCTGACTTTC. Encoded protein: CASSPPNGPSSGANVLTF.

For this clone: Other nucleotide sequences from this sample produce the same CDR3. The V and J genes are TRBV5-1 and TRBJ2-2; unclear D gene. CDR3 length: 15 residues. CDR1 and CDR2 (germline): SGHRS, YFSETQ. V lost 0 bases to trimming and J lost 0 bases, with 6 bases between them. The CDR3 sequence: CASSLEITNTGELFF. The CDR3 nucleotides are TGCGCCAGCAGCTTGGAAATTACGAACACCGGGGAGCTGTTTTTT.

CDR3 amino acids: CASSQRGSGNTIYF. CDR3 nucleotides: TGCGCCAGCAGCCAAAGGGGTTCTGGAAACACCATATATTTT. This chain uses TRBV4-1 with TRBJ1-3; possible D gene TRBD1, 5 bases. Trimming stripped 2 bases from V and 1 base from J, with 6 bases between. Looked up from germline, CDR1 is MGHRA and CDR2 is YSYEKL. There are 14 residues in the CDR3.

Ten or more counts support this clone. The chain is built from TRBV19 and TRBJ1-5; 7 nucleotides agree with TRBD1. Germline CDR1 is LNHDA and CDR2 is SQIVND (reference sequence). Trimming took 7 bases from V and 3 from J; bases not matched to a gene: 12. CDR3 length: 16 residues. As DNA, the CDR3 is TGTGCCAGTAATAAACCCGGGACAGACCCCAATCAGCCCCAGCATTTT. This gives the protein CASNKPGTDPNQPQHF.